The entry below gives a single TCR beta chain sequence along with its context. Its cognate antigen has yet to be identified. No base quality values were provided; no much bigger clone lies one nucleotide off. From a lookup of the germline V gene (reference sequence), CDR1 and CDR2 are LNHDA and SQIVND. V drops 3 bases and J drops 2 bases, leaving 11 bases in between. The CDR3, from cysteine to phenylalanine, totals 14 residues. Only CDR3 DNA is held: 42 bases, read in frame from base 1. The sample belongs to a study of identifying expanded T cells in peripheral blood (dated by TCRdb to between 2018 and 2021). Looking at the study overall: Technical replicates were generated by sequencing separate aliquots of the same genomic DNA pool, and four replicates were compared pairwise. Study-wide conclusions, independent of this receptor: Between technical replicates the binomial model flagged around 1.3 differentially abundant clones, whereas over around two weeks the binomial model flagged about 15 and over approximately 4 weeks 19 to 20. The beta-binomial model significantly reduced the number of clones called differentially abundant and the false-positive rate across all healthy-donor time intervals. It was expected by the authors that biological variance in healthy repertoires might increase further over much longer intervals, such as months to years. Variance in clone template counts between approximately two-week samples significantly increased with total template count across all healthy donors.

The immunoSEQ Assay, which relies on bias-controlled multiplex PCR amplification of genomic DNA, was used to profile TCRbeta CDR3 regions. The study's processing was this. The absolute abundance of each unique TCRbeta CDR3 region was quantified after sequences were collapsed and filtered. Differential abundance was tested with two models: a binomial (Fisher-equivalent) model and a beta-binomial model that adds time-dependent variance fitted from healthy donors. Any clone with fewer than 5 combined templates was excluded, and a clone was called differentially abundant if its Benjamini-Hochberg FDR was below 0.01. In the beta-binomial model, variance was expressed as a function of the total template count across the two samples, in the form v = (b*log(k)+a)^2. The table was pulled from immuneACCESS by TCRdb, which kept in-frame rearrangements only. Such tables lose some clones; where checked, under half of the loss comes from unresolved V genes, and the rest has no known cause. D and trimming were read from the DNA, whereas the V and J calls and clone size are those reported in that table. This sample gives 70,000 to 100,000 clones in total; approximately 90% of them show up just once. The top ten clonotypes cover over 15% of the sample.

During the collection period, no infections or other immune events were recorded for the healthy donors. To calibrate time-dependent variance in a beta-binomial model of T-cell clone differential abundance, blood repertoires from healthy donors were used as a training cohort. The training cohort comprised 10 healthy donors, 3 female and 7 male. Donor ages ranged from 29 to 64 years, with an average of roughly 46 years. Whole blood, obtained from a commercial supplier, was collected from each healthy donor at three time points spaced about 2 weeks apart. For immunosequencing, genomic DNA was extracted from whole blood that had not been sorted.

Material for sequencing was blood. The chain couples TRBV19 to TRBJ2-7, and perhaps TRBD1 as D gene, on 6 matching bases. This TCR came from a person between 18 and 75 years old in good health. The CDR3 reads as follows: CASSIGTPAYEQYF. The DNA is TGTGCCAGTAGTATTGGGACACCGGCCTACGAGCAGTACTTC.